This T cell receptor beta chain was recorded in a study of cytomegalovirus exposure and HLA in healthy donors. The CDR3 sequence is 13 residues long. The V gene's germline CDR1 is WSHSY and CDR2 SAAADI. V was clipped by 7 bases and J by 6 bases, with 12 bases between them. A multiplex PCR was run with 60 Vbeta primers and 13 Jbeta primers. Per the study methods: Later, an analysis found some 80 million unique TCR beta chains, and about 10 million of these were shared. Assay used: immunoSEQ multiplex PCR; TCRdb lists only in-frame clones, some missing. That table supplies the V and J calls and clone size; D and trimming were determined from the DNA. Among about 160,000 clones listed, roughly 84% were seen once. This clone was found a few times. Its antigen is undetermined. Whole-study findings and limits: A later analysis found most CMV-associated TCR beta chains apparently HLA-restricted. Accurate prediction of most subjects' HLA-A and HLA-B alleles from TCR beta sequences was reported. In an earlier analysis, in fewer than 700 donors, most V segments appeared productive either ~87% or ~30% of the time.

Sequenced material: PBMCs. The chain carries TRBV10-2 and TRBJ2-2; D is ambiguous. The receptor was derived from a man aged 25 to 45 in good health and CMV-seronegative. CDR3 nucleotide sequence: TGCGCCAGCACGTCCCAGGTCCCCGGGGAGCTGTTTTTT. It is translated as CASTSQVPGELFF.